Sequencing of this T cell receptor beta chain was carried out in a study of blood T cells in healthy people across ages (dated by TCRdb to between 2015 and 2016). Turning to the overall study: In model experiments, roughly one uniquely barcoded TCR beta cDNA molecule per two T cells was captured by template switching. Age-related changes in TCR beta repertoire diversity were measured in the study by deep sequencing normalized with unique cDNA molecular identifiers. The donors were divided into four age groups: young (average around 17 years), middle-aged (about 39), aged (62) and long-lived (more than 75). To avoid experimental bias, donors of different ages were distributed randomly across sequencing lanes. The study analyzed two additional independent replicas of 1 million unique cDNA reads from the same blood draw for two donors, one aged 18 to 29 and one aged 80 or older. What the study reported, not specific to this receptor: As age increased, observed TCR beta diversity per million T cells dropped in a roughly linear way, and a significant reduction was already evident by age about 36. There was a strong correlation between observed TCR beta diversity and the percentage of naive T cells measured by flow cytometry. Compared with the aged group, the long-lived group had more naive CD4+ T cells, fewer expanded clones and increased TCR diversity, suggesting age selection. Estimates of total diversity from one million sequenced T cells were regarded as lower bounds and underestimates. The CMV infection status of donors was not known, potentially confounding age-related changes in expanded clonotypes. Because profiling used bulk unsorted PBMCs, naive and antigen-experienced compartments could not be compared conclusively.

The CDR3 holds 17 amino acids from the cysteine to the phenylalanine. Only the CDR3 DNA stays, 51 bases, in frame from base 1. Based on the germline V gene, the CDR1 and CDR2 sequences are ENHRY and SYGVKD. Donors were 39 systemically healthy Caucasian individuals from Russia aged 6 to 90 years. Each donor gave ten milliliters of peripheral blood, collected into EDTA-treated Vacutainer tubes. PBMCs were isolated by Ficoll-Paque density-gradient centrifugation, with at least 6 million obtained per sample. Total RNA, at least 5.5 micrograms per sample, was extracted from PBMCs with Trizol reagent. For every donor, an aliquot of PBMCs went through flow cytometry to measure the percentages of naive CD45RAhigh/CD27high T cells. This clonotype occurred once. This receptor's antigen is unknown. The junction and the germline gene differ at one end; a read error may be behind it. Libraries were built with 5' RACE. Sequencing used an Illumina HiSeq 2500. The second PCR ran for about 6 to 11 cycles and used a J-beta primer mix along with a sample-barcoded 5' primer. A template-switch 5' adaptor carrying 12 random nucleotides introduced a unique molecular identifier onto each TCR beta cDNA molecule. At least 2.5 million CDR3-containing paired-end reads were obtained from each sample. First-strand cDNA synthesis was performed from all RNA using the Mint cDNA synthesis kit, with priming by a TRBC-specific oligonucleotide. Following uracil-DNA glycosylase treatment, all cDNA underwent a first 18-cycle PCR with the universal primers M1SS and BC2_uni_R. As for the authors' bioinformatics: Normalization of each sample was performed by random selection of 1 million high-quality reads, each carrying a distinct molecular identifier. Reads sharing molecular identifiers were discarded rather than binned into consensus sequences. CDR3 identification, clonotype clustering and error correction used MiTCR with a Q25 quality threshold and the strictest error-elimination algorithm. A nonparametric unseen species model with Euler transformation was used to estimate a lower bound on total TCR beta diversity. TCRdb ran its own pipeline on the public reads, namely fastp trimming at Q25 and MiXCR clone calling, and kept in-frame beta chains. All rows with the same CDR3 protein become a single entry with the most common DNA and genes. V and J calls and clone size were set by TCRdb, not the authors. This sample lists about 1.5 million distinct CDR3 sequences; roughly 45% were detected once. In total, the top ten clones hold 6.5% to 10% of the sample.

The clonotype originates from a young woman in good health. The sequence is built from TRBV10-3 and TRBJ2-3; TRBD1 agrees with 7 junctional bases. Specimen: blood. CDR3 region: CAVSDTTRGGGTDTQYF. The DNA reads TGTGCCGTCAGCGACACGACGCGAGGGGGCGGCACAGATACGCAGTATTTT.